The clone carrying this T cell receptor beta chain has a count of ten or more. The protocol was immunoSEQ multiplex PCR, while the TCRdb copy is restricted to in-frame clones and leaves out a portion. The data hold around 56,000 clones, with approximately 91% observed a single time. The CDR3 sequence is 12 residues long. Germline lookup yields CDR1 SGHTA and CDR2 FQGNSA. V dropped 4 bases and J dropped 7 bases, with 8 bases sitting between them. These data come from a study of T cell changes during pregnancy in multiple sclerosis. The specimen comprised CD4+ T cells from peripheral blood mononuclear cells, sampled in the third trimester of pregnancy. The chain links TRBV7-2 to TRBJ1-5, with a weak D call TRBD1 (6 bases). This TCR came from a female donor with multiple sclerosis, enrolled in a pregnancy study. CDR3 region: CASSSQGQPQHF. The CDR3 DNA reads TGTGCCAGCAGCTCACAGGGCCAGCCCCAGCATTTT.